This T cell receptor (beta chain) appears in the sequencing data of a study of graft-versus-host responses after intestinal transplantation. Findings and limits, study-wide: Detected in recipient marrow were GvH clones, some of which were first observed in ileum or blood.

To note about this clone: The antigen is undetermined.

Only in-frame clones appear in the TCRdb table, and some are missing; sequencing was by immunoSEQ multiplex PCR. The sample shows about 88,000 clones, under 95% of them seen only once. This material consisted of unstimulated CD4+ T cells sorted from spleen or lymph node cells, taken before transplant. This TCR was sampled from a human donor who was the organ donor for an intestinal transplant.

CDR3 in amino acids: CASSPGLAQGETQYF. CDR3 bases: TGTGCCAGCAGTCCGGGACTAGCGCAGGGAGAGACCCAGTACTTC. The chain employs TRBV6-1 and TRBJ2-5, with TRBD2 matching over 10 bases. The CDR3 spans 15 residues. In germline, CDR1 is MNHNS, CDR2 SASEGT. J gave up 4 bases and V 5 bases, and 7 bases lay outside the gene matches.